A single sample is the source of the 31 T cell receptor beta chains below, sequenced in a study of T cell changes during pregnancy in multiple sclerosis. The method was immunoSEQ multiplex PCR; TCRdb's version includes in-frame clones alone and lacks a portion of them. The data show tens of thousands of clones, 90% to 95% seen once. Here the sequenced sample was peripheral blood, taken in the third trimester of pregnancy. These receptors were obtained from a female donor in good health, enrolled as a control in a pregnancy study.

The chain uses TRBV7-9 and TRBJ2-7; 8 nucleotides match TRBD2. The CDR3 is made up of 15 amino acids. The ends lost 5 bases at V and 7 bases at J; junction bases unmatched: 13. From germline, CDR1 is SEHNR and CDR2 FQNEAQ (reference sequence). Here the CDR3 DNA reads TGTGCCAGCAGCCAATCCGGGGGGGCTGGTCGGGAGCAGTACTTC. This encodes CASSQSGGAGREQYF.

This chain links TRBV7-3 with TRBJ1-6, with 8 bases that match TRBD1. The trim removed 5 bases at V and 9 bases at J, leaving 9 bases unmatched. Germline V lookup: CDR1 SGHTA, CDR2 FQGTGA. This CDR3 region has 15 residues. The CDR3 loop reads CASSPPGQGGSPLHF. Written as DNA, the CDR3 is TGTGCCAGCAGCCCCCCTGGACAGGGAGGTTCACCCCTCCACTTT.

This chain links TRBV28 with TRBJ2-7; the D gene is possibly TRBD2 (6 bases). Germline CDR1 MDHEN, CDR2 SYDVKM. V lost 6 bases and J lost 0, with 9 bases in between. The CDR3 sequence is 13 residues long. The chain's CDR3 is CASSGGSSYEQYF. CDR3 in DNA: TGTGCCAGCAGCGGGGGAAGCTCCTACGAGCAGTACTTC.

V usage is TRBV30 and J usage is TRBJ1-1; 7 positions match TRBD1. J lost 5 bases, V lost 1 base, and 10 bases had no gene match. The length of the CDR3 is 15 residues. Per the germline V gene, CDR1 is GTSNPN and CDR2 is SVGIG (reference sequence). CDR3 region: CAWSDFDRDWTEAFF. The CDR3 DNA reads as TGTGCCTGGAGTGACTTCGACAGGGACTGGACTGAAGCTTTCTTT.

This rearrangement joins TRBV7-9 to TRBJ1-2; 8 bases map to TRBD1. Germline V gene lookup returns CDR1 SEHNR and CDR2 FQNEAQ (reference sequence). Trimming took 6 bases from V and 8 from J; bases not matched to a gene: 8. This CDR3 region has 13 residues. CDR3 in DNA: TGTGCCAGCAGTTCGACAGGGGAGTGGGGCTACACCTTC. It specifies CASSSTGEWGYTF.

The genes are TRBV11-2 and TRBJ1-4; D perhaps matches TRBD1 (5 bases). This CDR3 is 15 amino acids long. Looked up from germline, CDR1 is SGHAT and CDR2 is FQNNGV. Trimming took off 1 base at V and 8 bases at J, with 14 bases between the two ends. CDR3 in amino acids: CASSLGGAGHEKLFF. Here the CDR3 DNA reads TGTGCCAGCAGCTTAGGCGGGGCAGGGCACGAAAAACTGTTTTTT.

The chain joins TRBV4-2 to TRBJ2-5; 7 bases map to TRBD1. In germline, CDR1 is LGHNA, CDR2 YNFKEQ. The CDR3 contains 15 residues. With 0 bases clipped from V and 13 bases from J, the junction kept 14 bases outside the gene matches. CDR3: CASSQDLGTAAARYF. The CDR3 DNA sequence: TGTGCCAGCAGCCAAGATCTCGGGACAGCCGCCGCGCGGTACTTC.

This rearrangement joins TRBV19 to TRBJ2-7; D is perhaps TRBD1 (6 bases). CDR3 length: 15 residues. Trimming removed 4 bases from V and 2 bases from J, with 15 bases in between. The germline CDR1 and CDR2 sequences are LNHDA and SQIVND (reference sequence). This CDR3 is CASSTPGQQTYEQYF. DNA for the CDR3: TGTGCCAGTAGTACCCCGGGACAACAAACCTACGAGCAGTACTTC.

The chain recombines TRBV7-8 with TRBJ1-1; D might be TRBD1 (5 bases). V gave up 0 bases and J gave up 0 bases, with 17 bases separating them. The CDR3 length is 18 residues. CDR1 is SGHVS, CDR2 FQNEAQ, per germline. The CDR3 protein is CASSLAPWDLRMNTEAFF. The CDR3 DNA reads TGTGCCAGCAGCTTAGCGCCCTGGGACTTAAGAATGAACACTGAAGCTTTCTTT. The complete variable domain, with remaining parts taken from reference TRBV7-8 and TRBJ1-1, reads GAGVSQSPRYKVAKRGQDVALRCDPISGHVSLFWYQQALGQGPEFLTYFQNEAQLDKSGLPSDRFFAERPEGSVSTLKIQRTQQEDSAVYLCASSLAPWDLRMNTEAFFGQGTRLTVV.

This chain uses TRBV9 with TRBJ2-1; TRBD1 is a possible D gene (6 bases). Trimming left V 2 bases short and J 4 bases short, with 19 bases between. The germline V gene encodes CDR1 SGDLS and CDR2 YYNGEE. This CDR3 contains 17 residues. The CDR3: CASSVEAGTLNYNEQFF. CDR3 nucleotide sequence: TGTGCCAGCAGCGTTGAAGCCGGGACACTTAATTACAATGAGCAGTTCTTC.

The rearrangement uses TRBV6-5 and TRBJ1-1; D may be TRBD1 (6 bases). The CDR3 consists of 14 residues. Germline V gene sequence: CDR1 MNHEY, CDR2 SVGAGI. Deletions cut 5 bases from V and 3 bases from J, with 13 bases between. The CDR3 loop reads CASSQAPGDTEAFF. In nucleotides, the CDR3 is TGTGCCAGCAGTCAAGCACCAGGGGACACTGAAGCTTTCTTT.

CDR3 coding DNA: TGTGCCAGCAGCTTAAGACAGGGGAACAACAATGAGCAGTTCTTC. Amino acids: CASSLRQGNNNEQFF. The V call is TRBV11-3, the J call TRBJ2-1; 8 positions agree with TRBD1. Germline V gene lookup returns CDR1 SGHNT and CDR2 YENEEA. V lost 2 bases to trimming and J lost 5 bases; unmatched junction nucleotides: 5. This CDR3 has 15 residues. Full variable domain (rest looked up from reference TRBV11-3 and TRBJ2-1): EAGVVQSPRYKIIEKKQPVAFWCNPISGHNTLYWYLQNLGQGPELLIRYENEEAVDDSQLPKDRFSAERLKGVDSTLKIQPAELGDSAVYLCASSLRQGNNNEQFFGPGTRLTVL.

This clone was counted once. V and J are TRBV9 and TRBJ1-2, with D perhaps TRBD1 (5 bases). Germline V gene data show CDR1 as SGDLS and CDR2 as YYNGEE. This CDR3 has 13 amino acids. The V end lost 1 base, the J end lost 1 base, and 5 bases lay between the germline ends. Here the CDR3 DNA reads TGTGCCAGCAGCGTACAGGGTAACTATGGCTACACCTTC. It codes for CASSVQGNYGYTF.

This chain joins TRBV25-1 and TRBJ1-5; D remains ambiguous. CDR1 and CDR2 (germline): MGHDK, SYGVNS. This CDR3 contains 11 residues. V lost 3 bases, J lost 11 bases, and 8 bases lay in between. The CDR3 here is CASSEGTAQHF. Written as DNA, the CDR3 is TGTGCCAGCAGTGAGGGCACAGCCCAGCATTTT.

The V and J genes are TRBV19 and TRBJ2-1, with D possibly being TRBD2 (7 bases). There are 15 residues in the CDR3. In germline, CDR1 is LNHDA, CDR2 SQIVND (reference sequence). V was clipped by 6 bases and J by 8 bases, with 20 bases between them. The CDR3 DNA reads TGTGCCAGTAGCGCCGAGGGGGGGGTTGGGGATGAGCAGTTCTTC. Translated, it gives CASSAEGGVGDEQFF.

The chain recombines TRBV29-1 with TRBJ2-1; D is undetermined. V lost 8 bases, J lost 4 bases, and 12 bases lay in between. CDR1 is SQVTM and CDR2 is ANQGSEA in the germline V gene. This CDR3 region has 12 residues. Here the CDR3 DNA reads TGCAGCTCCCGTGAGGATTACAATGAGCAGTTCTTC. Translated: CSSREDYNEQFF.

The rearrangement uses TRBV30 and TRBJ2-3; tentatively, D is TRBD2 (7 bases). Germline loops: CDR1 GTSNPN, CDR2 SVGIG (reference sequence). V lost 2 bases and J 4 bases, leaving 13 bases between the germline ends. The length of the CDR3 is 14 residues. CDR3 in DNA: TGTGCCTGGAGTAGGGGGGGTGGGGCAGATACGCAGTATTTT. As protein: CAWSRGGGADTQYF.

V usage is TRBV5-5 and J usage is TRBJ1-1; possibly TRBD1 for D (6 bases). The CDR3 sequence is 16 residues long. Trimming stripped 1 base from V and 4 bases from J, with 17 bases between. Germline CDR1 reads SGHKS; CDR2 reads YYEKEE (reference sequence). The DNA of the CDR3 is TGTGCCAGCAGCTTGTATCAGGGGATAAAACGCACTGAAGCTTTCTTT. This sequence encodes CASSLYQGIKRTEAFF.

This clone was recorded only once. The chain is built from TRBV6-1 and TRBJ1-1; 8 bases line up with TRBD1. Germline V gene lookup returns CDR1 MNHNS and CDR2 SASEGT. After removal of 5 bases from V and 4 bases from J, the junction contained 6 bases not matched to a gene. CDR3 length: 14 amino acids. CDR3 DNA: TGTGCCAGCAGTACCAGGGGGCAGGGCACTGAAGCTTTCTTT. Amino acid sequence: CASSTRGQGTEAFF.

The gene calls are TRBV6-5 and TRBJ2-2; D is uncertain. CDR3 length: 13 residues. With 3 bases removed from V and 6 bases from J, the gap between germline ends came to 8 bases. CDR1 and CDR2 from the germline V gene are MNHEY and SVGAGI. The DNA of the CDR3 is TGTGCCAGCAGTTATAGTATTCCCGGGGAGCTGTTTTTT. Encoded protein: CASSYSIPGELFF.

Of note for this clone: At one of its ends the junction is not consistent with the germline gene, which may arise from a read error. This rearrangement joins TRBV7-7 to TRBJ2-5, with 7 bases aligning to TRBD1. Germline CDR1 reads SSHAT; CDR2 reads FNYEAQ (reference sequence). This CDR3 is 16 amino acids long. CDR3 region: CASRQGTGEILGTQYF. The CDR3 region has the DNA TGTGCTAGCAGACAAGGCACAGGGGAGATCCTGGGGACCCAGTACTTC.

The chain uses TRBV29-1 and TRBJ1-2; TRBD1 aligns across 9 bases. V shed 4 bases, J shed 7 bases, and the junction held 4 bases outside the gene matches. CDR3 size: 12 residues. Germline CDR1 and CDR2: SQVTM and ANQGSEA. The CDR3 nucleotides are TGCAGCGTTGGAGTGACAGGGGGTGGCTACACCTTC. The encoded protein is CSVGVTGGGYTF.

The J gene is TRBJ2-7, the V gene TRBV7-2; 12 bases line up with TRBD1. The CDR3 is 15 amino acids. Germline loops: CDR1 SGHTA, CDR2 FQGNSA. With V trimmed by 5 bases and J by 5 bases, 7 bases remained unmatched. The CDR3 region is CASSRTGTGGHEQYF. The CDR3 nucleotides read TGTGCCAGCAGCCGGACCGGGACAGGGGGCCACGAGCAGTACTTC.

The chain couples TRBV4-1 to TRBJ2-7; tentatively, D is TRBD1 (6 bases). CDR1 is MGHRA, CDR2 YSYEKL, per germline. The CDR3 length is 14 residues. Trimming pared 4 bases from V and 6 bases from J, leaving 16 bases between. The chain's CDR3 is CASSPPWTESEQYF. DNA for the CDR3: TGCGCCAGCAGCCCACCATGGACAGAGTCCGAGCAGTACTTC.

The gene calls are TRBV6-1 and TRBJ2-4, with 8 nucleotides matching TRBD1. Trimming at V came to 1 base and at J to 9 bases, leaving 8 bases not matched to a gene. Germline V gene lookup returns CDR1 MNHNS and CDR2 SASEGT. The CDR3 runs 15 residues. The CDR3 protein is CASSEDVTGGIIQYF. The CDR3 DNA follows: TGTGCCAGCAGTGAAGATGTTACAGGGGGTATCATTCAGTACTTC.

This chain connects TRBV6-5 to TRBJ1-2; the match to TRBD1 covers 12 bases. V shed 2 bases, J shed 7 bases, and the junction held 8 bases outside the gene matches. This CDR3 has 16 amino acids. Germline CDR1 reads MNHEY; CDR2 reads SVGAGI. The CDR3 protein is CASSYDPGQGAAGYTF. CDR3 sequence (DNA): TGTGCCAGCAGTTACGATCCGGGACAGGGGGCGGCTGGCTACACCTTC.

The CDR3 DNA sequence: TGCGCCAGCAGCCTAGTCGATTCGAACACTGAAGCTTTCTTT. It codes for CASSLVDSNTEAFF. The J gene is TRBJ1-1, the V gene TRBV4-1; D remains ambiguous. The germline CDR1 and CDR2 sequences are MGHRA and YSYEKL. Trimming left V 4 bases short and J 1 base short, with 10 bases between. CDR3 length equals 14 residues.

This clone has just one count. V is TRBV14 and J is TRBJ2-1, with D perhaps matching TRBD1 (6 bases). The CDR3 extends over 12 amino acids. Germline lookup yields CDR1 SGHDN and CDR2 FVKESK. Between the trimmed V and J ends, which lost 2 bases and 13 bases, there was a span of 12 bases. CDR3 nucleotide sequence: TGTGCCAGCAGCCAAAACAGGGAATTACAGTTCTTC. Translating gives CASSQNRELQFF.

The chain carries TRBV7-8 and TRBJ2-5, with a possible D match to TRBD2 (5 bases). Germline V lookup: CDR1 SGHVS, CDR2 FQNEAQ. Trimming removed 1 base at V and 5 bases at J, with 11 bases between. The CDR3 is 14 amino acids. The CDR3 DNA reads TGTGCCAGCAGCTTAGGGACTTGGGGTGAGACCCAGTACTTC. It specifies CASSLGTWGETQYF. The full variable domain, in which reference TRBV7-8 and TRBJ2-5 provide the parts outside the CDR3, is GAGVSQSPRYKVAKRGQDVALRCDPISGHVSLFWYQQALGQGPEFLTYFQNEAQLDKSGLPSDRFFAERPEGSVSTLKIQRTQQEDSAVYLCASSLGTWGETQYFGPGTRLLVL.

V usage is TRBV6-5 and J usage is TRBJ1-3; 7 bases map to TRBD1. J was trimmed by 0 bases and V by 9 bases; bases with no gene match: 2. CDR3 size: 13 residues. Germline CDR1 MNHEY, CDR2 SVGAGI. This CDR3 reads CASRDSSGNTIYF. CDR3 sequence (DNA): TGTGCCAGTCGGGACAGCTCTGGAAACACCATATATTTT.

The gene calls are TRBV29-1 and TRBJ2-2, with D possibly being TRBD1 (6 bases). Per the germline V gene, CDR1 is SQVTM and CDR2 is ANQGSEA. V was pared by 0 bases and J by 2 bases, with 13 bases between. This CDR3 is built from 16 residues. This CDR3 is CSVEERTAFNTGELFF. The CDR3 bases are TGCAGCGTTGAAGAAAGGACAGCCTTTAACACCGGGGAGCTGTTTTTT.